The following is a T cell receptor beta chain sequence with its context. As yet, its antigen is unknown. This record belongs to a study of human T cells and chemical hapten exposure. Overall study: Across samples, TCR yields varied, mostly owing to small differences in pooled library volumes. Findings of the study overall: Expanded TCRs formed significantly more large CDR3 similarity clusters than controls.

Time point here: patch test 1, 2 weeks after DPC sensitization. The treatment is: therapeutic diphenylcyclopropenone sensitization with weekly scalp DPC. Authors' methods: The number of TCRs in each sample had a median of about 100,000 and spanned roughly 23,224 to 750,000. TCRdb reprocessed the RACE reads via MiXCR and lists one record per CDR3 protein. TCRdb's processing, not the study's, gives the V and J calls here. This table has around 100,000 distinct CDR3 sequences, approximately 11% appearing once. The germline V gene encodes CDR1 SGDLS and CDR2 YYNGEE. The CDR3 loop spans 16 amino acids. V was cut by 4 bases and J by 10 bases, with 24 bases left in between.

This TCR was recovered from a woman between 40 and 50 years old with alopecia areata. Some clones in this sample may be carry-over from other donors' samples. The source material was whole blood, sampled in connection with sensitization to the hapten diphenylcyclopropenone (DPC). This sequence joins TRBV9 and TRBJ2-1, with D unclear. This CDR3 is CASSSRPRPLPGEQFF. The CDR3 coding sequence is TGTGCCAGCAGCTCCAGACCCCGACCCCTCCCGGGCGAGCAGTTCTTC. Full variable domain (rest looked up from reference TRBV9 and TRBJ2-1): DSGVTQTPKHLITATGQRVTLRCSPRSGDLSVYWYQQSLDQGLQFLIQYYNGEERAKGNILERFSAQQFPDLHSELNLSSLELGDSALYFCASSSRPRPLPGEQFFGPGTRLTVL.